These 16 T cell receptor beta chains were all obtained from the same sample, sequenced in a study of vaccination and CD4 T cells after COVID-19. The assay that was used to sequence DNA from cultured CD4+ T cells was the Oncomine TCR Beta short-read assay. TCRdb itself ran the PCR reads through MiXCR, one entry per CDR3 protein. This table holds 15,000 to 20,000 distinct CDR3 sequences, under 60% found once. Which antigens these TCRs recognize remains unknown. Treatment denoted: roughly 11-day PBMC culture with coronavirus spike peptide pools or control peptides (ViraFEST assay). The sample here was CD4+ T cells from blood, cultured in vitro, taken after SARS-CoV-2 vaccination. The receptor set was obtained from a human donor who had recovered from COVID-19.

The chain links TRBV10-3 to TRBJ1-2; D unclear. In germline, CDR1 is ENHRY, CDR2 SYGVKD. The CDR3 loop spans 14 amino acids. Deletions cut 2 bases from V and 2 bases from J, with 9 bases between. The CDR3 is CAISEHPENYGYTF. CDR3 nucleotides: TGTGCCATCAGTGAGCACCCAGAAAACTATGGCTACACCTTC.

This clonotype was recorded a few times. This chain connects TRBV6-1 to TRBJ1-2; D gene unclear. Trimming shortened V by 7 bases and J by 6 bases, and 9 bases separated the two germline ends. Germline lookup yields CDR1 MNHNS and CDR2 SASEGT. This CDR3 is 11 amino acids long. This chain's CDR3 is CASTRGHGYTF. For the CDR3, the DNA is TGTGCCAGCACCCGAGGGCATGGCTACACCTTC.

CDR3 protein: CASSSGQSSTDTQYF. The CDR3 DNA reads TGTGCCAGCTCGTCGGGACAGAGCAGCACAGATACGCAGTATTTT. This rearrangement joins TRBV18 to TRBJ2-3; TRBD1 aligns across 7 bases. Trimming cost V 6 bases and J 0 bases; bases outside gene matches: 6. The CDR3 loop spans 15 amino acids. Germline lookup yields CDR1 KGHSH and CDR2 LQKENI. Filled out from reference TRBV18 and TRBJ2-3, the complete variable domain reads NAGVMQNPRHLVRRRGQEARLRCSPMKGHSHVYWYRQLPEEGLKFMVYLQKENIIDESGMPKERFSAEFPKEGPSILRIQQVVRGDSAAYFCASSSGQSSTDTQYFGPGTRLTVL.

The genes are TRBV2 and TRBJ2-2; D is perhaps TRBD2 (6 bases). Germline V CDR1 and CDR2: SNHLY, FYNNEI. V lost 9 bases and J lost 0, with 14 bases in between. This CDR3 is 15 amino acids long. The CDR3 bases are TGTGCCAGGGGGGGAGCGCTTCCGAACACCGGGGAGCTGTTTTTT. Its protein is CARGGALPNTGELFF.

The rearrangement uses TRBV6-1 and TRBJ1-5; TRBD1 matches at 7 bases. This CDR3 has 15 amino acids. Trimming removed 2 bases from V and 3 bases from J; junction bases left unmatched: 4. Germline CDR1 and CDR2: MNHNS and SASEGT. This chain's CDR3 is CASSELGQTNQPQHF. Written as DNA, the CDR3 is TGTGCCAGCAGTGAATTGGGACAGACCAATCAGCCCCAGCATTTT.

This chain links TRBV6-1 with TRBJ2-7; D possibly uses TRBD1 or TRBD2 (5 bases each). The CDR3 sequence is 13 residues long. Germline CDR1 is MNHNS and CDR2 is SASEGT. V was cut by 2 bases and J by 12 bases, with 17 bases left in between. As DNA, the CDR3 is TGTGCCAGCAGTGAAAATTATTCGACAGAGGGGTACTTC. Translated: CASSENYSTEGYF.

The J gene is TRBJ1-6, the V gene TRBV7-9; 9 bases are a match to TRBD1. The CDR3 totals 16 residues. V dropped 5 bases and J dropped 6; count of bases not matched to a gene: 8. Germline V lookup: CDR1 SEHNR, CDR2 FQNEAQ (reference sequence). CDR3 sequence reads: CASSLGQGQSNSPLHF. For the CDR3, the DNA is TGTGCCAGCAGCCTTGGACAGGGGCAATCTAATTCACCCCTCCACTTT.

This clonotype was observed a few times. CDR3 sequence: CASSYRGQGAYGYTF. In DNA, the CDR3 is TGTGCCAGCAGTTACCGCGGACAGGGCGCCTATGGCTACACCTTC. This chain links TRBV6-5 with TRBJ1-2; 8 bases map to TRBD1. CDR3 length: 15 amino acids. Germline assignment: CDR1 MNHEY and CDR2 SVGAGI. V was clipped by 2 bases and J by 4 bases; unmatched bases: 6.

This clonotype has only one observation. This may stem from a read error, because a much larger clone lies one nucleotide away. The V gene is TRBV4-2, the J gene TRBJ1-5; no clear D. Per the germline V gene, CDR1 is LGHNA and CDR2 is YNFKEQ. Trimming left V 0 bases short and J 9 bases short, with 9 bases between. This CDR3 spans 13 amino acids. This CDR3 is CASSQDLLRPQHF. The CDR3 region has the DNA TGTGCCAGCAGCCAAGATCTCCTACGGCCCCAGCATTTT.

J is TRBJ2-5 and V is TRBV5-4; weak D call: TRBD2 (6 bases). V lost 5 bases to trimming and J lost 2 bases, with 10 bases between them. CDR3 size: 13 residues. Germline assignment: CDR1 SGHNT and CDR2 YYREEE (reference sequence). The CDR3 spells CASRPRGQETQYF. The CDR3 region has the DNA TGTGCCAGCAGGCCGCGGGGACAAGAGACCCAGTACTTC.

This sequence joins TRBV30 and TRBJ2-7; D tentatively reads TRBD1 or TRBD2 (5 bases each). The CDR3 length is 12 residues. V dropped 2 bases and J dropped 4 bases, with 9 bases sitting between them. Germline lookup yields CDR1 GTSNPN and CDR2 SVGIG (reference sequence). CDR3 region: CAWSTGTYEQYF. In DNA, the CDR3 is TGTGCCTGGAGTACCGGGACGTACGAGCAGTACTTC.

V gene TRBV18 combines with J gene TRBJ1-2, with D possibly being TRBD1 (5 bases). CDR1 and CDR2 (germline): KGHSH, LQKENI. CDR3 length: 14 residues. Between the trimmed V and J ends, which lost 5 bases and 0 bases, there was a span of 10 bases. The CDR3 here is CASSEGAPNYGYTF. CDR3 bases: TGTGCCAGCTCAGAAGGGGCCCCTAACTATGGCTACACCTTC.

The rearrangement links TRBV7-9 to TRBJ1-2; weak D call: TRBD1 (6 bases). Deletions cut 4 bases from V and 0 bases from J, with 15 bases between. The germline V gene has CDR1 SEHNR and CDR2 FQNEAQ (reference sequence). The length of the CDR3 is 16 residues. CDR3 DNA: TGTGCCAGCAGCTCACATGACAGGTTAGCTAACTATGGCTACACCTTC. Amino acid sequence: CASSSHDRLANYGYTF.

J is TRBJ1-2 and V is TRBV6-1; D gene unclear. Germline V gives CDR1 MNHNS, CDR2 SASEGT. The CDR3 totals 18 residues. V gave up 0 bases and J gave up 2 bases, with 19 bases separating them. CDR3 coding DNA: TGTGCCAGCAGTGAAGCGATGAAAGGCAGCCACACAAACTATGGCTACACCTTC. This sequence encodes CASSEAMKGSHTNYGYTF.

CDR3 in amino acids: CASSYLTSGLQETQYF. The CDR3 DNA reads TGTGCCAGCAGTTACCTGACTAGCGGTCTACAAGAGACCCAGTACTTC. The chain uses TRBV6-2 or TRBV6-3 and TRBJ2-5, with 9 positions matching TRBD2. Germline assignment: CDR1 MNHEY and CDR2 SVGEGT. V dropped 2 bases and J dropped 2; count of bases not matched to a gene: 6. This CDR3 contains 16 residues.

For the CDR3, the DNA is TGCAGTGCTGCGGACAGGGGTAGCAATCAGCCCCAGCATTTT. It specifies CSAADRGSNQPQHF. The chain recombines TRBV20-1 with TRBJ1-5; 9 bases map to TRBD1. V lost 5 bases to trimming and J lost 0 bases; unmatched junction nucleotides: 2. The CDR3 spans 14 residues. Per germline, CDR1 DFQATT and CDR2 SNEGSKA (reference sequence).